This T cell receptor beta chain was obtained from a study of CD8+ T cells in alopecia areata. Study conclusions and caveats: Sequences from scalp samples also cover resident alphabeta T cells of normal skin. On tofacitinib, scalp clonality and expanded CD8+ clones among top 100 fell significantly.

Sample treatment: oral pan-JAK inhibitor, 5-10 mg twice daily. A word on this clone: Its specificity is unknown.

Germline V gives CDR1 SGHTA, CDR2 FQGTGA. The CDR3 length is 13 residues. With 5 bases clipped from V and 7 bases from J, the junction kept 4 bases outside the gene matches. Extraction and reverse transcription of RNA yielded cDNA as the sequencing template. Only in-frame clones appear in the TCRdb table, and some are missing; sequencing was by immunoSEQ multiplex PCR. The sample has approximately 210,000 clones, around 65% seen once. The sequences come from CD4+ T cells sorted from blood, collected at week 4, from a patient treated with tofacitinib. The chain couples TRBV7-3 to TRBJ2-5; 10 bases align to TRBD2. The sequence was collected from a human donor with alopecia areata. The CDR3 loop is CASSDSGGRTQYF. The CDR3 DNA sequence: TGTGCCAGCAGCGATAGCGGGGGGCGGACCCAGTACTTC.